This T cell receptor (beta chain) was recorded in a study of blood T cells in healthy people across ages. Then a second PCR, running roughly 7 to 11 cycles, was carried out with a sample-barcoded 5' primer and a J-beta primer mix. TCRdb passed the 5' RACE reads through MiXCR, listing each CDR3 protein once. Of more than 650,000 distinct CDR3 sequences detected, 22% appear once; the ten largest clones hold roughly 22%. General study findings and limits: Per million T cells, the diversity of TCR beta decreased roughly linearly as age advanced.

This clonotype was counted only a few times. Its antigen is not identified. Each of the donors had 9 to 10 milliliters of peripheral blood drawn into EDTA-treated Vacutainer tubes. The CDR3 runs 16 residues. CDR1 and CDR2 (germline): LGHNA, YNFKEQ. The junction had 7 bases not matched to a gene; V was cut back by 4 bases and J by 2 bases. The rearrangement joins TRBV4-2 to TRBJ2-3; TRBD2 matches 9 bases. This TCR came from a man in his 70s in good health. Source material: blood. The CDR3 reads CASSPEAGGLTDTQYF. For the CDR3, the DNA is TGTGCCAGCAGCCCTGAAGCGGGGGGCCTCACAGATACGCAGTATTTT.